These 21 T cell receptor beta chains originate from one sample sequenced in a study of Graves' ophthalmopathy and Graves' hyperthyroidism. From RNA, the CDR3 regions of TCR beta chains were amplified and sequenced. Scientists carried out first-round RT-PCR using HTBI primers and then a second-round multiplex PCR. TCRdb fed the multiplex PCR reads into MiXCR, producing one record per CDR3 protein. The sample lists more than 550,000 distinct CDR3 sequences, about 41% seen once, with more than 2.5% in the top ten. What was sequenced was peripheral blood. These receptors all stem from an adult man with Graves' ophthalmopathy.

V and J are TRBV7-9 and TRBJ1-3; 9 nucleotides line up with TRBD1. Trimming at V came to 6 bases and at J to 0 bases, leaving 9 bases not matched to a gene. This CDR3 contains 17 residues. The V gene's germline CDR1 is SEHNR and CDR2 FQNEAQ (reference sequence). The CDR3 is CASSPGTGSPSGNTIYF. CDR3 coding DNA: TGTGCCAGCAGTCCCGGGACAGGGAGCCCCTCTGGAAACACCATATATTTT.

As regards this clonotype: This may stem from a read error, because a much larger clone lies one nucleotide away. CDR3 bases: TGTGCCAGCAGCGCAGGTGGATTCGGGGAGCTGTTTTTT. Translation: CASSAGGFGELFF. The chain employs TRBV9 and TRBJ2-2; no firm D call. Trimming cost V 3 bases and J 7 bases, with 10 bases left between them. Germline CDR1 is SGDLS and CDR2 is YYNGEE. This CDR3 region has 13 residues.

The chain joins TRBV20-1 to TRBJ2-5; no definite D call. V dropped 3 bases and J dropped 9 bases, with 17 bases sitting between them. The CDR3 runs to 13 residues. Germline V gene sequence: CDR1 DFQATT, CDR2 SNEGSKA (reference sequence). This CDR3 reads CSASASAGQPQYF. The DNA for the CDR3 is TGCAGTGCTAGCGCGTCAGCAGGTCAGCCCCAGTACTTC.

This clonotype was seen ten or more times. As DNA, the CDR3 is TGTGCCAGCAGTCCGAGTCGGGAGACCCAGTACTTC. This sequence encodes CASSPSRETQYF. This rearrangement joins TRBV12-3 or TRBV12-4 to TRBJ2-5; D gene unclear. Deletions cut 5 bases from V and 5 bases from J, with 9 bases between. The CDR3 contains 12 residues.

In its sample, this clonotype was seen many times. The chain employs TRBV12-3 or TRBV12-4 and TRBJ1-1; 9 bases match TRBD1. The CDR3 is 17 residues long. V trimming: 6 bases; J trimming: 1 base; junction bases outside the gene matches: 12. The CDR3 reads CASSPPGQGATNTEAFF. CDR3 coding DNA: TGTGCCAGCAGCCCGCCGGGACAGGGAGCTACGAACACTGAAGCTTTCTTT.

This chain uses TRBV29-1 with TRBJ1-2; D is uncertain. The CDR3 has 11 residues. With 4 bases removed from V and 7 bases from J, the gap between germline ends came to 10 bases. Germline loops: CDR1 SQVTM, CDR2 ANQGSEA. The CDR3 is CSVVEVSGYTF. The CDR3 nucleotides are TGCAGCGTTGTCGAGGTCTCTGGCTACACCTTC.

This clonotype was seen a few times. This chain links TRBV20-1 with TRBJ1-2; D unresolved. The germline V gene encodes CDR1 DFQATT and CDR2 SNEGSKA (reference sequence). The CDR3 consists of 12 residues. V lost 4 bases and J lost 1, with 7 bases in between. The CDR3 reads CSAMEINYGYTF. CDR3 DNA: TGCAGTGCTATGGAGATTAACTATGGCTACACCTTC.

This clonotype has ten or more counts. This chain joins TRBV14 and TRBJ1-2; no clear D. Trimming left V 0 bases short and J 2 bases short, with 13 bases between. Germline V gene data show CDR1 as SGHDN and CDR2 as FVKESK. The CDR3 is made up of 16 amino acids. The CDR3 coding sequence is TGTGCCAGCAGCCAAGAAACAAGGGTAGCCAACTATGGCTACACCTTC. It yields the protein CASSQETRVANYGYTF.

This clonotype was detected ten times or more. This chain uses TRBV7-9 with TRBJ2-7; no definite D call. Deletions cut 3 bases from V and 6 bases from J, with 21 bases between. The CDR3 has 16 amino acids. CDR1 is SEHNR and CDR2 is FQNEAQ in the germline V gene (reference sequence). CDR3 sequence (DNA): TGTGCCAGCAGCTTTTTATCCACAGTCCGGCCTCCCGAGCAGTACTTC. Its protein is CASSFLSTVRPPEQYF.

The chain uses TRBV11-2 and TRBJ2-3; 7 bases are shared with TRBD1. The CDR3 consists of 14 residues. Germline V lookup: CDR1 SGHAT, CDR2 FQNNGV. Trimming at V came to 5 bases and at J to 7 bases, leaving 9 bases not matched to a gene. CDR3 sequence reads: CASSLPRDRYTQYF. DNA of the CDR3: TGTGCCAGCAGCCTCCCCCGGGACAGATATACGCAGTATTTT.

This clonotype has a count of ten or more. The CDR3 DNA follows: TGCGCCAGCAGCTTGACGGTCAGCGCCGCGTCACCCCTCCACTTT. Protein product: CASSLTVSAASPLHF. The chain links TRBV5-1 to TRBJ1-6, with D unresolved. The length of the CDR3 is 15 residues. The V end lost 1 base, the J end lost 10 bases, and 15 bases lay between the germline ends. Germline values: CDR1 SGHRS, CDR2 YFSETQ.

The sample holds many counts of this clonotype. The chain couples TRBV9 to TRBJ1-5; no clear D. The CDR3 sequence is 15 residues long. Germline V gene data show CDR1 as SGDLS and CDR2 as YYNGEE. Trimming removed 0 bases from V and 0 bases from J, with 7 bases in between. The CDR3 bases are TGTGCCAGCAGCGTAGGGTCTAATAGCAATCAGCCCCAGCATTTT. It codes for CASSVGSNSNQPQHF.

The rearrangement uses TRBV19 and TRBJ1-1, with D tentatively TRBD1 (5 bases). Germline CDR1 reads LNHDA; CDR2 reads SQIVND (reference sequence). CDR3 length: 15 residues. Trimming took 6 bases from V and 0 from J, leaving 14 bases between them. CDR3 DNA: TGTGCCAGTAGCCCGGACGGGACCATGAACACTGAAGCTTTCTTT. This codes for CASSPDGTMNTEAFF. Looking up the rest from reference TRBV19 and TRBJ1-1 gives the full variable domain: DGGITQSPKYLFRKEGQNVTLSCEQNLNHDAMYWYRQDPGQGLRLIYYSQIVNDFQKGDIAEGYSVSREKKESFPLTVTSAQKNPTAFYLCASSPDGTMNTEAFFGQGTRLTVV.

This clonotype has just a few counts. At one end the junction does not follow the germline gene, possibly because of a read error. The chain has TRBV5-4 and TRBJ2-7, with D uncertain. CDR1 and CDR2 from the germline V gene are SGHNT and YYREEE (reference sequence). The CDR3 spans 13 residues. CDR3 bases: TGCGCCAGCAGCCAAGACACTCGCTACGAGCAGTACTTC. Protein product: CASSQDTRYEQYF.

For this clonotype: A much larger clone differs by one base, so this may be a read error. The chain combines TRBV7-9 with TRBJ1-2, with D perhaps TRBD1 (5 bases). The CDR3 loop spans 15 amino acids. The germline V and J ends were trimmed by 1 base and 8 bases, with 17 bases remaining between them. Germline V CDR1 and CDR2: SEHNR, FQNEAQ (reference sequence). CDR3 in amino acids: CASSLVGGMEEGYTF. In DNA, the CDR3 is TGTGCCAGCAGCTTAGTGGGGGGGATGGAGGAGGGCTACACCTTC.

The chain has TRBV3-1 and TRBJ1-4; D gene ambiguous. This CDR3 spans 14 amino acids. Per germline, CDR1 LGHDT and CDR2 YNNKEL (reference sequence). V dropped 2 bases and J dropped 4 bases, with 8 bases sitting between them. This CDR3 reads CASSQWTGNEKLFF. In DNA form, the CDR3 reads TGTGCCAGCAGCCAATGGACGGGTAATGAAAAACTGTTTTTT.

This clonotype was seen only a few times. The V call is TRBV3-1, the J call TRBJ1-4; no clear D. V shed 1 base and J shed 8 bases, with 8 bases lying between them. The CDR3 has 13 residues. Germline assignment: CDR1 LGHDT and CDR2 YNNKEL (reference sequence). The CDR3 nucleotides read TGTGCCAGCAGCCAAGCAAACAACGAAAAACTGTTTTTT. Translated, it gives CASSQANNEKLFF.

V gene TRBV15 combines with J gene TRBJ1-3, with 7 bases that match TRBD1. V shed 3 bases and J 8 bases; nucleotides not matched to a gene: 13. This CDR3 spans 16 amino acids. Germline V gene sequence: CDR1 LNHNV, CDR2 YYDKDF (reference sequence). In DNA form, the CDR3 reads TGTGCCACCAGCAGCAGGGGACAGCACTATGGCTACACCATATATTTT. It translates to CATSSRGQHYGYTIYF.

This chain connects TRBV9 to TRBJ1-6, with no clear D. V shed 4 bases and J shed 7 bases, with 18 bases lying between them. The CDR3 length is 16 residues. Germline values: CDR1 SGDLS, CDR2 YYNGEE. DNA of the CDR3: TGTGCCAGCAGCCAAGCAGGCCCGATGGGGAATTCACCCCTCCACTTT. Translation gives CASSQAGPMGNSPLHF.

As DNA, the CDR3 is TGTGCCACCAGCAGAGTGGGACAGGGCGGCCAGCCCCAGCATTTT. Protein sequence: CATSRVGQGGQPQHF. This rearrangement joins TRBV15 to TRBJ1-5, with TRBD1 matching over 9 bases. Germline V gene sequence: CDR1 LNHNV, CDR2 YYDKDF (reference sequence). This CDR3 has 15 amino acids. V trimming: 1 base; J trimming: 7 bases; junction bases outside the gene matches: 5. The entire variable domain, with the rest obtained from reference TRBV15 and TRBJ1-5, is as follows: DAMVIQNPRYQVTQFGKPVTLSCSQTLNHNVMYWYQQKSSQAPKLLFHYYDKDFNNEADTPDNFQSRRPNTSFCFLDIRSPGLGDTAMYLCATSRVGQGGQPQHFGDGTRLSIL.

This clonotype came up many times. The chain employs TRBV20-1 and TRBJ2-7; the match to TRBD2 covers 9 bases. V lost 1 base to trimming and J lost 4 bases; unmatched junction nucleotides: 5. The CDR3 loop spans 14 amino acids. Germline lookup yields CDR1 DFQATT and CDR2 SNEGSKA (reference sequence). The CDR3 bases are TGCAGTGCTAGAGGGGGCGGGGGGGCTTACGAGCAGTACTTC. It is translated as CSARGGGGAYEQYF.